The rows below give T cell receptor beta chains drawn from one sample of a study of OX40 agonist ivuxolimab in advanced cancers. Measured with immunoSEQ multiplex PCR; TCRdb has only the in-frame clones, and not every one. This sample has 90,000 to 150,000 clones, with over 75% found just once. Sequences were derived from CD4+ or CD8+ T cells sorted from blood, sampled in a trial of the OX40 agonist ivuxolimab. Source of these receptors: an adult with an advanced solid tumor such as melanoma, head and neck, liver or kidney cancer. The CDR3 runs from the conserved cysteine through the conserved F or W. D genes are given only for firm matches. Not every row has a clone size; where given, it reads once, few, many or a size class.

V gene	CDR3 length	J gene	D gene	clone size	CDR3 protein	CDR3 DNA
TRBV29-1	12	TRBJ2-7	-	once	CSVGDRFYEQYF	TGCAGCGTTGGTGACAGGTTCTACGAGCAGTACTTC
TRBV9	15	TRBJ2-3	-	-	CASSVGAQASDTQYF	TGTGCCAGCAGCGTCGGGGCCCAGGCCTCAGATACGCAGTATTTT
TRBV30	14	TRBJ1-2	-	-	CAWSATGPPRSYTF	TGTGCCTGGAGTGCAACAGGGCCTCCCCGATCCTACACCTTC
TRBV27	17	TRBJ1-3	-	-	CAQRGFQPTSSGNTIYF	TGTGCCCAGAGGGGGTTTCAGCCTACCAGCTCTGGAAACACCATATATTTT
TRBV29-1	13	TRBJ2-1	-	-	CSVDGGLYNEQFF	TGCAGCGTTGATGGGGGGCTTTACAATGAGCAGTTCTTC
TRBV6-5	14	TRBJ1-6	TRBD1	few	CASSYRDSRSPLHF	TGTGCCAGCAGTTACCGGGACAGTCGCTCACCCCTCCACTTT
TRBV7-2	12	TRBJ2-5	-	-	CASSLGRETQYF	TGTGCCAGCAGTTTAGGGCGGGAGACCCAGTACTTC
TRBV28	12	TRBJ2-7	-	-	CASSLPSYEQYF	TGTGCCAGCAGTTTACCGTCCTACGAGCAGTACTTC
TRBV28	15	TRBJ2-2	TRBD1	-	CASSAPGGNTGELFF	TGTGCCAGCAGTGCCCCAGGGGGGAACACCGGGGAGCTGTTTTTT
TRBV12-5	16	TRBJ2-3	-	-	CASGRRSGRPTDTQYF	TGTGCTAGTGGCCGCCGTTCAGGGCGCCCCACAGATACGCAGTATTTT
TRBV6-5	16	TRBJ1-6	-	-	CASSYSREAYNSPLHF	TGTGCCAGCAGTTACTCCAGGGAGGCCTATAATTCACCCCTCCACTTT
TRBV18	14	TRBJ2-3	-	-	CASSPGSYTDTQYF	TGTGCCAGCTCACCAGGCAGTTACACGGATACGCAGTATTTT
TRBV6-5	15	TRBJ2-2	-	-	CASSFLNWQTGELFF	TGTGCCAGCAGTTTTCTTAATTGGCAGACCGGGGAGCTGTTTTTT
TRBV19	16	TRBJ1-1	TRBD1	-	CASSSVTGVANTEAFF	TGTGCCAGTAGCTCAGTGACAGGGGTTGCGAACACTGAAGCTTTCTTT
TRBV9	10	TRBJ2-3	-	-	CASGSDTQYF	TGTGCCAGCGGGTCAGATACGCAGTATTTT
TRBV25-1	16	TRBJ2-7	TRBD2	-	CASRPISSGGPYEQYF	TGTGCCAGCAGGCCCATTTCTAGCGGGGGACCCTACGAGCAGTACTTC
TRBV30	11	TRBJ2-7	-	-	CAWSVGYEQYF	TGTGCCTGGAGTGTAGGGTACGAGCAGTACTTC
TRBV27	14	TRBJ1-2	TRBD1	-	CASSLGDSNYGYTF	TGTGCCAGCAGTTTGGGGGACAGCAACTATGGCTACACCTTC
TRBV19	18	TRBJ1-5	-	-	CASRVLQGGDWSNQPQHF	TGTGCCAGTAGGGTCCTTCAGGGAGGAGATTGGAGCAATCAGCCCCAGCATTTT
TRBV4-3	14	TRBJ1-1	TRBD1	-	CASTPGQGGTEAFF	TGCGCCAGCACTCCGGGACAGGGGGGTACTGAAGCTTTCTTT
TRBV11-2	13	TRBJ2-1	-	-	CASSLVGVNEQFF	TGTGCCAGCAGCTTAGTAGGGGTCAATGAGCAGTTCTTC
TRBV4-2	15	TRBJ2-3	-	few	CASSPRTVSSDTQYF	TGTGCCAGCAGCCCGAGGACAGTCAGTTCAGATACGCAGTATTTT
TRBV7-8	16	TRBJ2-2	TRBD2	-	CASSFGGGANTGELFF	TGTGCCAGCAGCTTTGGTGGGGGGGCGAACACCGGGGAGCTGTTTTTT
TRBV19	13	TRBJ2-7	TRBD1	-	CASSLQGPHEQYF	TGTGCCAGTAGTCTACAGGGGCCCCACGAGCAGTACTTC
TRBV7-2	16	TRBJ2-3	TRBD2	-	CASSLVAGGETDTQYF	TGTGCCAGCAGCTTAGTGGCGGGGGGTGAGACAGATACGCAGTATTTT
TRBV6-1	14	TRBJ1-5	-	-	CASSLTESNQPQHF	TGTGCCAGCAGTCTGACAGAAAGCAATCAGCCCCAGCATTTT
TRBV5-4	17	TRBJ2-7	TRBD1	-	CASSPNSGTATSYEQYF	TGTGCCAGCAGCCCGAATTCCGGGACAGCCACCTCCTACGAGCAGTACTTC
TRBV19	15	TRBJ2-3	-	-	CASSMGPGVTDTQYF	TGTGCCAGTAGTATGGGACCAGGGGTTACAGATACGCAGTATTTT
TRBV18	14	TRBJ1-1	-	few	CASSPDSWATEAFF	TGTGCCAGCTCACCGGACTCATGGGCCACTGAAGCTTTCTTT
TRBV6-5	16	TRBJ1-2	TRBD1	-	CASSYHRTGGAYGYTF	TGTGCCAGCAGTTACCATCGGACAGGGGGGGCCTATGGCTACACCTTC
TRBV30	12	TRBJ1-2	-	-	CAWSDRFYGYTF	TGTGCCTGGAGCGACCGGTTCTATGGCTACACCTTC
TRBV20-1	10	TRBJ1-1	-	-	CSARRTEAFF	TGCAGTGCCCGGAGGACTGAAGCTTTCTTT
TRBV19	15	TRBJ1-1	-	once	CASSILGLVNTEAFF	TGTGCCAGTAGTATCCTCGGACTGGTGAACACTGAAGCTTTCTTT
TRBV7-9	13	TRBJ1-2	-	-	CASSLGLNYGYTF	TGTGCCAGCAGCTTAGGGCTTAACTATGGCTACACCTTC
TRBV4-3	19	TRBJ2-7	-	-	CASSQDLYTSGQGLHEQYF	TGCGCCAGCAGCCAAGATCTATACACCTCCGGGCAGGGGCTCCACGAGCAGTACTTC
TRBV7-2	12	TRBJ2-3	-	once	CASLATPDTQYF	TGTGCCAGCCTCGCGACCCCAGATACGCAGTATTTT
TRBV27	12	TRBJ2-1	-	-	CASSLVRGEQFF	TGTGCCAGCAGTTTGGTCAGGGGTGAGCAGTTCTTC
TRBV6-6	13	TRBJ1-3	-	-	CASSHAPGNTIYF	TGTGCCAGCAGCCATGCTCCCGGAAACACCATATATTTT
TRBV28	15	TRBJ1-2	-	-	CASSFLYLPGYGYTF	TGTGCCAGCAGTTTCCTATACCTTCCGGGGTATGGCTACACCTTC
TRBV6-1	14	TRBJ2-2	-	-	CASSAGQNTGELFF	TGTGCCAGCAGCGCTGGACAGAACACCGGGGAGCTGTTTTTT
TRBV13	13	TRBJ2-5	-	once	CASRATRAETQYF	TGTGCCAGCAGAGCTACTAGAGCCGAGACCCAGTACTTC
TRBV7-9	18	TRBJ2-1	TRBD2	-	CASSSGVRLAGVFAEQFF	TGTGCCAGCAGCTCCGGGGTTCGACTAGCGGGGGTATTCGCTGAGCAGTTCTTC
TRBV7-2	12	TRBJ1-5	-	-	CASSLGDQPQHF	TGTGCCAGCAGCTTAGGTGATCAGCCCCAGCATTTT
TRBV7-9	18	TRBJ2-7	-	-	CASSSLFTGQLSSYEQYF	TGTGCCAGCAGCTCACTATTCACAGGACAGTTAAGCTCCTACGAGCAGTACTTC
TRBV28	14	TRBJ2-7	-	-	CASKRASTSYEQYF	TGTGCCAGCAAACGGGCCTCGACTAGCTACGAGCAGTACTTC
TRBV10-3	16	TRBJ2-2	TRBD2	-	CAISELTSGTTGELFF	TGTGCCATCAGTGAGTTAACTAGCGGAACCACCGGGGAGCTGTTTTTT
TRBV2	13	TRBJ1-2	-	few	CASSEQGLDGYTF	TGTGCCAGCAGCGAGCAGGGGCTCGATGGCTACACCTTC
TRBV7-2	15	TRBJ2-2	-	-	CASSLWGTNTGELFF	TGTGCCAGCAGCTTATGGGGGACGAACACCGGGGAGCTGTTTTTT